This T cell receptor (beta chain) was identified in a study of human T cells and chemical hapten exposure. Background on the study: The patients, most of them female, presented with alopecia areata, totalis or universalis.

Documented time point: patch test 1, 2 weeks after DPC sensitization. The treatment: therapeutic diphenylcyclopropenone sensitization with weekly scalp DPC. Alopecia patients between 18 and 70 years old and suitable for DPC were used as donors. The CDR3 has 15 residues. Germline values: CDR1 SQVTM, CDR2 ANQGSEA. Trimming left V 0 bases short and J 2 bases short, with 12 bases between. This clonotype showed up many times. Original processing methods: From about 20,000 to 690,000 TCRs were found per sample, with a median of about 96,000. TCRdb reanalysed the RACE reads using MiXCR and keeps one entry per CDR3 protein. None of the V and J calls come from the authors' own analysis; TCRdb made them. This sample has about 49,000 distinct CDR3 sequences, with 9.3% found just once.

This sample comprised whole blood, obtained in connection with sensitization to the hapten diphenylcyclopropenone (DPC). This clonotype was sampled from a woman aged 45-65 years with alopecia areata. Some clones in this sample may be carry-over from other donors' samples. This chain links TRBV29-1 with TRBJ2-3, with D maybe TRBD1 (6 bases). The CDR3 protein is CSVEDLRGNTDTQYF. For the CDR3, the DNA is TGCAGCGTTGAAGATCTCAGGGGAAACACAGATACGCAGTATTTT.